This entry lists 30 T cell receptor beta chains sequenced from one sample in a study of control samples from healthy donors and cancer patients. Using immunoSEQ multiplex PCR, the repertoire was profiled, and TCRdb retains in-frame clones only, with some absent. This table holds 150,000 to 200,000 clones, 90% to 95% found once. Sequencing used blood. The receptors come from a man aged 25 to 40 in good health.

The chain links TRBV5-1 to TRBJ2-6, with a possible D match to TRBD1 (6 bases). V lost 6 bases and J 1 base, leaving 17 bases between the germline ends. The CDR3 is made up of 17 amino acids. Germline-derived CDR1 and CDR2 are SGHRS and YFSETQ. The CDR3 DNA follows: TGCGCCAGCAAAAACCAAGGGGGTCGTTCTGGGGCCAACGTCCTGACTTTC. It translates to CASKNQGGRSGANVLTF.

The V and J genes are TRBV28 and TRBJ1-1, with D possibly matching TRBD1 (5 bases). The CDR3 runs to 16 residues. V gave up 5 bases and J gave up 6 bases, with 22 bases separating them. The germline gives CDR1 MDHEN, CDR2 SYDVKM. The CDR3 is CASSRSGALVLPEAFF. As DNA, the CDR3 is TGTGCCAGCAGTCGATCCGGGGCCCTAGTTTTACCTGAAGCTTTCTTT.

The V gene is TRBV5-1, the J gene TRBJ1-2; a weak D match, TRBD1 (5 bases). Trimming took 0 bases from V and 7 from J, leaving 10 bases between them. Germline V gives CDR1 SGHRS, CDR2 YFSETQ. The CDR3 totals 13 residues. CDR3: CASSLGGAVGYTF. The CDR3 DNA reads as TGCGCCAGCAGCTTGGGGGGCGCGGTTGGCTACACCTTC.

J is TRBJ2-7 and V is TRBV6-5; 7 positions match TRBD2. Germline CDR1 reads MNHEY; CDR2 reads SVGAGI. V gave up 8 bases and J gave up 1 base; unmatched junction bases: 11. The CDR3 spans 15 residues. CDR3 sequence (DNA): TGTGCCAGCCAAATCCCTAGCGGAGAATCCTACGAGCAGTACTTC. Encoded protein: CASQIPSGESYEQYF.

This clone showed up just once. The chain links TRBV5-8 to TRBJ1-4; no reliable D call. CDR1 is SGHTS, CDR2 YDEGEE, per germline. CDR3 length: 15 amino acids. With 1 base removed from V and 8 bases from J, the gap between germline ends came to 15 bases. CDR3 loop: CASSLLTAPGEKLFF. CDR3 coding DNA: TGTGCCAGCAGCTTGCTCACCGCCCCGGGGGAAAAACTGTTTTTT. The whole variable domain, filled in from reference TRBV5-8 and TRBJ1-4, reads EAGVTQSPTHLIKTRGQQATLRCSPISGHTSVYWYQQALGLGLQFLLWYDEGEERNRGNFPPRFSGRQFPNYSSELNVNALELEDSALYLCASSLLTAPGEKLFFGSGTQLSVL.

The J gene is TRBJ2-2, the V gene TRBV27, with 10 bases aligning to TRBD2. V was clipped by 2 bases and J by 3 bases; unmatched bases: 6. The CDR3 runs to 17 residues. The germline CDR1 and CDR2 sequences are MNHEY and SMNVEV (reference sequence). The CDR3 bases are TGTGCCAGCAGTTTAGCTAGCGGGAGTAGGTACACCGGGGAGCTGTTTTTT. This sequence encodes CASSLASGSRYTGELFF.

The chain is built from TRBV4-1 and TRBJ2-7, with 11 bases aligning to TRBD2. The CDR3 spans 16 residues. V lost 2 bases and J lost 0; bases outside the gene matches: 3. CDR1 MGHRA and CDR2 YSYEKL come from the germline V gene. CDR3 in amino acids: CASSQLAGGPSYEQYF. In DNA form, the CDR3 reads TGCGCCAGCAGCCAACTAGCGGGAGGCCCCTCCTACGAGCAGTACTTC.

The J gene is TRBJ2-5, the V gene TRBV5-4, with 7 bases fitting TRBD2. Germline V gene lookup returns CDR1 SGHNT and CDR2 YYREEE (reference sequence). The CDR3 extends over 14 amino acids. The V gene end was trimmed by 0 bases and the J gene end by 5 bases; junction bases not matched to a gene: 4. CDR3: CASSLGAGGETQYF. The CDR3, as DNA: TGTGCCAGCAGCTTGGGGGCCGGGGGGGAGACCCAGTACTTC.

This chain links TRBV4-3 with TRBJ1-6; unclear D gene. Trimming stripped 0 bases from V and 13 bases from J, with 10 bases between. This CDR3 is 13 amino acids long. In germline, CDR1 is LGHNA, CDR2 YSLEER. The CDR3 region is CASSQEVPGPLHF. The DNA of the CDR3 is TGCGCCAGCAGCCAAGAGGTCCCCGGGCCCCTCCACTTT.

A single count supports this clone. The chain carries TRBV4-1 and TRBJ2-4; TRBD1 or TRBD2 may be the D gene (7 bases each). Germline V CDR1 and CDR2: MGHRA, YSYEKL. V gave up 4 bases and J gave up 3 bases, with 19 bases separating them. This CDR3 region has 17 residues. The CDR3 region is CASSPQGEGRGKNIQYF. CDR3 nucleotide sequence: TGCGCCAGCAGCCCCCAGGGGGAGGGGAGGGGCAAAAACATTCAGTACTTC.

A few counts support this clone. This chain uses TRBV7-2 with TRBJ1-2; TRBD1 agrees at 7 bases. Germline trimming cut 4 bases from V and 7 bases from J; bases unmatched to any gene: 6. The CDR3 is 13 amino acids. The germline V gene encodes CDR1 SGHTA and CDR2 FQGNSA. The CDR3: CASSSDRDLGYTF. CDR3 DNA: TGTGCCAGCAGCTCAGACAGGGATCTTGGCTACACCTTC.

The chain has TRBV28 and TRBJ1-5, with 12 bases lining up with TRBD1. The CDR3 is 15 amino acids. Germline-derived CDR1 and CDR2 are MDHEN and SYDVKM. The ends lost 5 bases at V and 6 bases at J; junction bases unmatched: 5. CDR3 amino acids: CASSPRGQGAQPQHF. In DNA form, the CDR3 reads TGTGCCAGCAGTCCGCGGGGACAGGGGGCTCAGCCCCAGCATTTT.

In DNA form, the CDR3 reads TGTGCAAGTCGCGCCCTGGGAGCGGTGGCTTACACCGGGGAGCTGTTTTTT. Amino acids: CASRALGAVAYTGELFF. The chain recombines TRBV12-2 with TRBJ2-2; the table's D call, TRBD2, has no DNA check behind it. TRBV12-2 is a listed pseudogene. The CDR3 runs 17 residues.

This clone was seen a handful of times. The J gene is TRBJ1-1, the V gene TRBV2; tentative D call: TRBD1 (6 bases). The CDR3 runs to 13 residues. The V end was cut by 3 bases, the J end by 7 bases, with 12 bases between. CDR1 is SNHLY and CDR2 is FYNNEI in the germline V gene. CDR3 amino acids: CASSDRGLGEAFF. CDR3 sequence (DNA): TGTGCCAGCAGTGACCGGGGGCTGGGTGAAGCTTTCTTT.

The CDR3 sequence is CASSQTGSSYEQYF. In nucleotides, the CDR3 is TGCGCCAGCAGCCAGACAGGGTCGTCCTACGAGCAGTACTTC. The chain is built from TRBV4-1 and TRBJ2-7; 7 bases are shared with TRBD1. The CDR3 length is 14 residues. V lost 3 bases to trimming and J lost 1 base; unmatched junction nucleotides: 3. Germline-derived CDR1 and CDR2 are MGHRA and YSYEKL.

This sequence joins TRBV16 and TRBJ1-1; unclear D gene. CDR3 size: 16 residues. Trimming left V 0 bases short and J 3 bases short, with 14 bases between. Germline V gives CDR1 KGHSY, CDR2 FQNENV. The chain's CDR3 is CASSQSRHDVDTEAFF. The CDR3 bases are TGTGCCAGCAGCCAATCGCGCCACGACGTGGACACTGAAGCTTTCTTT.

The rearrangement joins TRBV6-5 to TRBJ1-4; maybe TRBD1 (5 bases). The CDR3 length is 14 residues. Germline loops: CDR1 MNHEY, CDR2 SVGAGI. V was shortened by 6 bases and J by 8 bases, with 16 bases between the two germline ends. CDR3 sequence: CASRRDLWEEKLFF. The CDR3 DNA is TGTGCCAGCAGACGGGACCTCTGGGAAGAAAAACTGTTTTTT.

The genes are TRBV13 and TRBJ2-3, with TRBD2 matching over 9 bases. The CDR3 contains 17 residues. Trimming cost V 2 bases and J 5 bases; bases outside gene matches: 11. Germline loops: CDR1 PRHDT, CDR2 FYEKMQ (reference sequence). The CDR3, as DNA: TGTGCCAGCAGCTTAAGGGTTGCTAGCGGGGAAGGAGATACGCAGTATTTT. Amino acid sequence: CASSLRVASGEGDTQYF.

The CDR3 DNA reads TGCGCCAGCAGTCCTGCGTCCGGGACGGGAGGAAACACCATATATTTT. As protein: CASSPASGTGGNTIYF. V usage is TRBV5-1 and J usage is TRBJ1-3, with D perhaps TRBD1 (5 bases). CDR1 SGHRS and CDR2 YFSETQ come from the germline V gene. V was clipped by 5 bases and J by 4 bases, with 19 bases between them. This CDR3 is 16 amino acids long.

The chain has TRBV9 and TRBJ2-7; D is perhaps TRBD1 or TRBD2 (5 bases each). Germline lookup yields CDR1 SGDLS and CDR2 YYNGEE. The CDR3 extends over 13 amino acids. Deletions cut 3 bases from V and 3 bases from J, with 10 bases between. CDR3 sequence: CASSAGTFYEQYF. The CDR3 DNA reads as TGTGCCAGCAGCGCCGGGACCTTCTACGAGCAGTACTTC. Full variable domain (remainder filled in from reference TRBV9 and TRBJ2-7): DSGVTQTPKHLITATGQRVTLRCSPRSGDLSVYWYQQSLDQGLQFLIQYYNGEERAKGNILERFSAQQFPDLHSELNLSSLELGDSALYFCASSAGTFYEQYFGPGTRLTVT.

The V and J genes are TRBV13 and TRBJ1-2; 7 bases match TRBD1. Losses at the gene ends were 0 bases for V and 13 bases for J; bases not matched to a gene: 17. Germline V lookup: CDR1 PRHDT, CDR2 FYEKMQ (reference sequence). This CDR3 comprises 16 residues. The CDR3 loop is CASSLGFEQGPRVSTF. The CDR3 DNA is TGTGCCAGCAGCTTAGGTTTCGAACAGGGGCCCCGAGTCAGCACCTTC.

V and J are TRBV4-1 and TRBJ2-7, with 8 bases aligning to TRBD2. This CDR3 has 15 amino acids. Trimming at V came to 4 bases and at J to 3 bases, leaving 8 bases not matched to a gene. The germline V gene has CDR1 MGHRA and CDR2 YSYEKL. CDR3 in amino acids: CASSLGLAGNYEQYF. The CDR3 DNA follows: TGCGCCAGCAGCCTCGGATTAGCGGGGAACTACGAGCAGTACTTC.

J is TRBJ1-4 and V is TRBV5-5; D possibly corresponds to TRBD1 (5 bases). This CDR3 contains 14 residues. CDR1 SGHKS and CDR2 YYEKEE come from the germline V gene (reference sequence). The V end lost 1 base, the J end lost 8 bases, and 12 bases lay between the germline ends. The CDR3 DNA reads TGTGCCAGCAGCTTGTTAGGGGAAGGGGAAAAACTGTTTTTT. Amino acids: CASSLLGEGEKLFF.

The rearrangement uses TRBV12-3 or TRBV12-4 and TRBJ2-1; D remains ambiguous. Trimming left V 7 bases short and J 2 bases short, with 6 bases between. The CDR3 is 12 residues long. Written as DNA, the CDR3 is TGTGCCAGCACCCCGACCTACAATGAGCAGTTCTTC. It translates to CASTPTYNEQFF.

This clone was counted only a few times. This chain links TRBV7-2 with TRBJ1-1, with D possibly being TRBD1 (6 bases). The CDR3 consists of 17 residues. Trimming shortened V by 5 bases and J by 0 bases, and 19 bases separated the two germline ends. The germline CDR1 and CDR2 sequences are SGHTA and FQGNSA. The CDR3 sequence: CASSRLYPGHMNTEAFF. The CDR3 coding sequence is TGTGCCAGCAGCCGCTTGTACCCGGGACATATGAACACTGAAGCTTTCTTT.

The chain joins TRBV5-1 to TRBJ2-3; possible D gene TRBD1, 5 bases. Germline CDR1 and CDR2: SGHRS and YFSETQ. The CDR3 has 18 amino acids. Trimming removed 4 bases at V and 3 bases at J, with 24 bases between. DNA for the CDR3: TGCGCCAGCAGCCTGGGTGGAATGAGGACAACGGTTACAGATACGCAGTATTTT. It translates to CASSLGGMRTTVTDTQYF. The full variable domain, rest sourced from reference TRBV5-1 and TRBJ2-3, is KAGVTQTPRYLIKTRGQQVTLSCSPISGHRSVSWYQQTPGQGLQFLFEYFSETQRNKGNFPGRFSGRQFSNSRSEMNVSTLELGDSALYLCASSLGGMRTTVTDTQYFGPGTRLTVL.

The rearrangement uses TRBV9 and TRBJ1-2; 11 nucleotides match TRBD1. Germline-derived CDR1 and CDR2 are SGDLS and YYNGEE. Germline trimming cut 3 bases from V and 0 bases from J; bases unmatched to any gene: 1. The CDR3 extends over 15 amino acids. The CDR3 is CASSADRGPNYGYTF. CDR3 sequence (DNA): TGTGCCAGCAGCGCGGACAGGGGGCCTAACTATGGCTACACCTTC.

The chain carries TRBV7-9 and TRBJ1-6, with 10 bases fitting TRBD1. From germline, CDR1 is SEHNR and CDR2 FQNEAQ (reference sequence). Germline trimming cut 2 bases from V and 8 bases from J; bases unmatched to any gene: 6. The CDR3 contains 16 residues. CDR3 in DNA: TGTGCCAGCAGCTTACGGACAGGGGGGATACATTCACCCCTCCACTTT. This sequence encodes CASSLRTGGIHSPLHF.

The chain combines TRBV7-9 with TRBJ1-1; D is perhaps TRBD1 (6 bases). With 5 bases removed from V and 1 base from J, the gap between germline ends came to 20 bases. Germline values: CDR1 SEHNR, CDR2 FQNEAQ (reference sequence). There are 17 residues in the CDR3. Written as DNA, the CDR3 is TGTGCCAGCAGCCCCCGGCGATGGACGACAGGGAACACTGAAGCTTTCTTT. It translates to CASSPRRWTTGNTEAFF. The variable domain in full, completed from reference TRBV7-9 and TRBJ1-1, reads DTGVSQNPRHKITKRGQNVTFRCDPISEHNRLYWYRQTLGQGPEFLTYFQNEAQLEKSRLLSDRFSAERPKGSFSTLEIQRTEQGDSAMYLCASSPRRWTTGNTEAFFGQGTRLTVV.

The chain links TRBV12-5 to TRBJ1-2, with D possibly matching TRBD1 (5 bases). This CDR3 comprises 13 residues. The V end was cut by 7 bases, the J end by 4 bases, with 13 bases between. Germline CDR1 LGHNT, CDR2 FRNRAP. The DNA for the CDR3 is TGTGCTAGTGCCCCGGGACTGAGCTATGGCTACACCTTC. It yields the protein CASAPGLSYGYTF.